This T cell receptor (beta chain) was observed in a study of blood T cells in healthy people across ages. The CDR3 runs 15 residues. In germline, CDR1 is SGHTA, CDR2 FQGTGA. To note about this clonotype: Antigen: not known.

Study outcomes and limitations: Compared with aged donors, long-lived donors showed fewer expanded clones, suggesting selection. Significant beta diversity loss was already apparent by age about 42, declining roughly linearly.

Alongside a J-beta primer mix, a sample-barcoded 5' primer served in a second PCR lasting about 7 to 11 cycles. Each TCR beta cDNA got a 12-nucleotide random molecular identifier. TCRdb called the 5' RACE reads again in MiXCR, with one record for every CDR3 protein. Altogether approximately 670,000 distinct CDR3 sequences are present, roughly 43% being singletons, with the ten largest covering approximately 29%. At least 7 million PBMCs were isolated per sample. J is TRBJ2-5 and V is TRBV7-3; TRBD2 aligns across 10 bases. TRBJ2-7 explains the end of the DNA better; the J call may be wrong. Sample: blood. This clonotype was sampled from a man aged 80 or over in good health. CDR3 protein: CASSKTSGENYEQYF. Written as DNA, the CDR3 is TGTGCCAGCAGCAAAACTAGCGGGGAAAACTACGAGCAGTACTTC.